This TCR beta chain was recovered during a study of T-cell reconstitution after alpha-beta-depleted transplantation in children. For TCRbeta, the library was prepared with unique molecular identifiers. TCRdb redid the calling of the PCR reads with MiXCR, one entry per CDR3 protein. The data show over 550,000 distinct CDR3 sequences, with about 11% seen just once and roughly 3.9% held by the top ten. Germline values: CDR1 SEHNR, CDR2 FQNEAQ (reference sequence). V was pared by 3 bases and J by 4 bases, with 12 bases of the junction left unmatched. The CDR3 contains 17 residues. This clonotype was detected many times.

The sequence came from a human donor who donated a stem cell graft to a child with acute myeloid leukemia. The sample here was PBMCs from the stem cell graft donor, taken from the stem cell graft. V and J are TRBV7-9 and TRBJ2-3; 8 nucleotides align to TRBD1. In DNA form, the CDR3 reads TGTGCCAGCAGCTTTCCTGACAGGGGCCTGAACCCAGATACGCAGTATTTT. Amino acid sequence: CASSFPDRGLNPDTQYF.